Described below is a single T cell receptor beta chain sequence and its context. The source of the sample is a study of blood T cell repertoires in COVID-19. Background on the study: The United States, Italy and Spain provided the acute and convalescent COVID-19 samples.

Profiling relied on immunoSEQ multiplex PCR, and the TCRdb table lists in-frame clones only, not all of them. The sample lists under 300,000 clones; nearly 90% were seen once. Trimming at V came to 2 bases and at J to 7 bases, leaving 4 bases not matched to a gene. Germline V CDR1 and CDR2: SGDLS, YYNGEE. This CDR3 has 15 amino acids. This receptor was obtained from a woman aged 25 to 45 with acute or convalescent COVID-19. The rearrangement uses TRBV9 and TRBJ2-1; 12 bases line up with TRBD2. The sample consisted of peripheral blood. CDR3 nucleotide sequence: TGTGCCAGCAGCGTTGCTAGCGGGAGGGGAAATGAGCAGTTCTTC. Protein sequence: CASSVASGRGNEQFF.